The rows below give T cell receptor beta chains drawn from one sample of a study of T cells in localized non-small cell lung cancer. Here immunoSEQ multiplex PCR was the method, and the copy in TCRdb shows in-frame clones only, minus some. The sample lists roughly 35,000 clones; around 93% were seen once. Here the sequenced sample was peripheral blood, taken before any cancer treatment. The receptor set was obtained from a female donor of 60 years or more with stage I lung adenocarcinoma. Both conserved end residues are part of each CDR3. A D gene is named only where the DNA matches it firmly. Rows may omit the clone size; those that give it use once, few, many or a size class.

-	TRBV5-1	TRBD2	TRBJ2-5	CASSLTLAGQETQYF	TGCGCCAGCAGCTTGACCCTAGCGGGGCAAGAGACCCAGTACTTC
-	TRBV5-6	-	TRBJ1-1	CASSHGVEDTEAFF	TGTGCCAGCAGCCATGGGGTAGAGGACACTGAAGCTTTCTTT
-	TRBV25-1	-	TRBJ1-3	CASSESWQTGNTIYF	TGTGCCAGCAGTGAAAGTTGGCAAACTGGAAACACCATATATTTT
-	TRBV30	-	TRBJ2-7	CAWKRTGDKAYEQYF	TGTGCCTGGAAGAGAACGGGGGACAAAGCCTACGAGCAGTACTTC
-	TRBV29-1	TRBD1	TRBJ1-5	CSVPPVGGLNQPQHF	TGCAGCGTTCCCCCGGTAGGGGGCCTTAATCAGCCCCAGCATTTT
once	TRBV2	TRBD1	TRBJ2-7	CASRRGTGVDEQYF	TGTGCCAGCAGGAGAGGGACAGGGGTTGACGAGCAGTACTTC
-	TRBV20-1	-	TRBJ2-1	CSASLLDEQFF	TGCAGTGCTAGCTTACTGGATGAGCAGTTCTTC
few	TRBV7-9	-	TRBJ2-7	CASSLARGFYEQYF	TGTGCCAGCAGCTTAGCGCGGGGATTCTACGAGCAGTACTTC
-	TRBV4-1	-	TRBJ2-4	CASSQGPGTVVVSKNIQYF	TGCGCCAGCAGCCAAGGGCCCGGCACAGTCGTCGTTTCCAAAAACATTCAGTACTTC
-	TRBV6-5	-	TRBJ2-7	CASSTGSYEQYF	TGTGCCAGCAGCACAGGGAGTTACGAGCAGTACTTC
-	TRBV7-9	-	TRBJ2-7	CASSPVYYEQYF	TGTGCCAGCAGCCCCGTCTACTACGAGCAGTACTTC
-	TRBV6-4	TRBD2	TRBJ2-1	CASSPTSGDNNEQFF	TGTGCCAGCAGTCCAACTAGCGGGGACAACAATGAGCAGTTCTTC
-	TRBV5-6	-	TRBJ1-1	CASSLVLEPYTEAFF	TGTGCCAGCAGCTTGGTTCTGGAGCCCTACACTGAAGCTTTCTTT
-	TRBV4-1	-	TRBJ2-3	CASSQVGAGLDTQYF	TGCGCCAGCAGCCAAGTGGGGGCGGGTTTAGATACGCAGTATTTT
-	TRBV7-2	-	TRBJ1-2	CASREYSDSMDTF	TGTGCCAGCAGAGAATACTCCGACAGTATGGACACCTTC
-	TRBV30	TRBD2	TRBJ2-1	CAWSLFVLAGGQSSYNEQFF	TGTGCCTGGAGTTTATTCGTACTAGCGGGGGGACAAAGCTCCTACAATGAGCAGTTCTTC
-	TRBV28	TRBD1	TRBJ1-4	CASSYHDRGAREKLFF	TGTGCCAGCAGTTACCATGACAGGGGGGCGCGTGAAAAACTGTTTTTT
once	TRBV5-6	-	TRBJ2-3	CASSFPGLQDTQYF	TGTGCCAGCAGCTTTCCGGGACTCCAAGATACGCAGTATTTT
-	TRBV2	TRBD2	TRBJ2-1	CASSGQAGGKYNEQFF	TGTGCCAGCAGTGGTCAAGCGGGGGGGAAGTACAATGAGCAGTTCTTC
few	TRBV19	-	TRBJ2-3	CASSMGGPPGDTQYF	TGTGCCAGTAGTATGGGTGGCCCGCCGGGAGATACGCAGTATTTT
once	TRBV7-9	-	TRBJ2-7	CASSLAEHLYEQYF	TGTGCCAGCAGCTTAGCTGAACACCTCTACGAGCAGTACTTC
-	TRBV18	-	TRBJ1-3	CASSPPSTGGNTIYF	TGTGCCAGCTCACCACCGAGCACAGGCGGAAACACCATATATTTT
-	TRBV23-1	TRBD1	TRBJ1-5	CASTQYDRGRDYSNQPQHF	TGCGCCAGCACCCAGTATGACAGGGGAAGGGATTATAGCAATCAGCCCCAGCATTTT
-	TRBV5-1	-	TRBJ1-5	CASSVSGQPQHF	TGCGCCAGCAGCGTTTCTGGGCAGCCCCAGCATTTT
-	TRBV15	-	TRBJ1-5	CATSERMPGAEHF	TGTGCCACCTCAGAGCGAATGCCGGGTGCCGAGCATTTT
-	TRBV25-1	-	TRBJ2-7	CASKPDHGGEQYF	TGTGCCAGCAAGCCGGATCATGGGGGCGAGCAGTACTTC
-	TRBV5-1	-	TRBJ2-7	CASSLDGMGSSGQYF	TGCGCCAGCAGCTTGGACGGTATGGGGTCAAGTGGTCAGTACTTC
-	TRBV5-1	TRBD2	TRBJ2-3	CASSLRLAGRTDTQYF	TGCGCCAGCAGCTTGCGTCTAGCGGGACGCACAGATACGCAGTATTTT
-	TRBV19	TRBD1	TRBJ1-2	CASSIGTGGDYGYTF	TGTGCCAGTAGCATCGGGACAGGGGGCGACTATGGCTACACCTTC
-	TRBV2	-	TRBJ2-7	CASSERPPTYEQYF	TGTGCCAGCAGTGAAAGACCTCCAACCTACGAGCAGTACTTC
-	TRBV11-2	TRBD1	TRBJ2-3	CASSLPRTGSTDTQYF	TGTGCCAGCAGCTTACCCCGGACAGGGAGTACAGATACGCAGTATTTT
-	TRBV13	-	TRBJ1-2	CASSLVARGYTF	TGTGCCAGCAGCTTAGTAGCCCGTGGCTACACCTTC
few	TRBV6-1	-	TRBJ1-5	CATGVGGNQPQHF	TGTGCCACTGGGGTGGGGGGAAATCAGCCCCAGCATTTT
-	TRBV2	TRBD1	TRBJ1-1	CASSLRQGQGQNFEAFF	TGTGCCAGCAGCCTACGACAGGGACAGGGGCAGAACTTTGAAGCTTTCTTT
few	TRBV5-6	-	TRBJ1-2	CASGPYVGRGYTF	TGTGCCAGCGGACCGTACGTGGGGCGGGGCTACACCTTC